This T cell receptor (beta chain) was captured by sequencing in a study of cytomegalovirus exposure and HLA in healthy donors. Germline CDR1 reads SGDLS; CDR2 reads YYNGEE. The CDR3 contains 15 residues. V lost 3 bases and J 6 bases, leaving 16 bases between the germline ends. TCRdb's table, derived via immunoSEQ multiplex PCR, lists solely in-frame clones and lacks some. The data hold about 160,000 clones, with approximately 96% observed a single time. This receptor was taken from a woman between 18 and 29 years old in good health and CMV-seronegative. The J gene is TRBJ2-1, the V gene TRBV9; D is ambiguous. Sequencing was carried out using PBMCs. CDR3 sequence: CASSAGVGAPNEQFF. The CDR3 bases are TGTGCCAGCAGCGCAGGTGTCGGTGCGCCCAATGAGCAGTTCTTC. The full variable domain, rest sourced from reference TRBV9 and TRBJ2-1, is DSGVTQTPKHLITATGQRVTLRCSPRSGDLSVYWYQQSLDQGLQFLIQYYNGEERAKGNILERFSAQQFPDLHSELNLSSLELGDSALYFCASSAGVGAPNEQFFGPGTRLTVL.